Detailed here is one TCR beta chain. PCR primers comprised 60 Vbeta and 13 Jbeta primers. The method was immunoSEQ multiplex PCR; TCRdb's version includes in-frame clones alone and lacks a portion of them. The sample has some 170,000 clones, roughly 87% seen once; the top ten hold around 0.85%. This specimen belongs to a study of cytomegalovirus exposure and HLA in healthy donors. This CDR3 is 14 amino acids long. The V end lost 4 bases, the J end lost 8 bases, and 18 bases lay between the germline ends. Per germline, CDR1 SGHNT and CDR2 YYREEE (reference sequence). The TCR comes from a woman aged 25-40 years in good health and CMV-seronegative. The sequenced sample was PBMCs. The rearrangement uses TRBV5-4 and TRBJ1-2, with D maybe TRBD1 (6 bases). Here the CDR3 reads CASSRTSGVEGYTF. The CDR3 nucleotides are TGTGCCAGCAGCCGTACCTCAGGGGTTGAAGGCTACACCTTC. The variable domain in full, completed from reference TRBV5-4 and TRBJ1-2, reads ETGVTQSPTHLIKTRGQQVTLRCSSQSGHNTVSWYQQALGQGPQFIFQYYREEENGRGNFPPRFSGLQFPNYSSELNVNALELDDSALYLCASSRTSGVEGYTFGSGTRLTVV.